The 12 T cell receptor beta chains below were found in one sample sequenced in a study of shared clonotypes between healthy human individuals. Only in-frame clones appear in the TCRdb table, and some are missing; sequencing was by immunoSEQ multiplex PCR. This repertoire shows some 630,000 clones, around 72% found once; its top ten account for around 2%. The sequenced material came from memory CD4+ T cells sorted from blood. The sample's subset: CD45RA-negative fraction. Receptor source: a woman in her thirties in good health.

This rearrangement joins TRBV5-6 to TRBJ2-3, with D perhaps assigned TRBD1 or TRBD2 (5 bases each). The CDR3 has 13 amino acids. CDR1 and CDR2 from the germline V gene are SGHDT and YYEEEE. The CDR3 DNA sequence: TGTGCTGGGTCGGGGCAAAGCACAGATACGCAGTATTTT. Its protein product is CAGSGQSTDTQYF. The whole variable domain, filled in from reference TRBV5-6 and TRBJ2-3, reads DAGVTQSPTHLIKTRGQQVTLRCSPKSGHDTVSWYQQALGQGPQFIFQYYEEEERQRGNFPDRFSGHQFPNYSSELNVNALLLGDSALYLCAGSGQSTDTQYFGPGTRLTVL.

The chain carries TRBV11-3 and TRBJ2-1; the D gene is possibly TRBD2 (6 bases). Germline loops: CDR1 SGHNT, CDR2 YENEEA. There are 16 residues in the CDR3. Between the trimmed V and J ends, which lost 1 base and 3 bases, there was a span of 13 bases. CDR3 bases: TGTGCCAGCAGCTTAGCTCGGCGGGACCGCTACAATGAGCAGTTCTTC. Protein product: CASSLARRDRYNEQFF.

The V gene is TRBV7-3, the J gene TRBJ2-1; D not resolved. Germline values: CDR1 SGHTA, CDR2 FQGTGA. Trimming left V 4 bases short and J 7 bases short, with 11 bases between. This CDR3 has 13 residues. For the CDR3, the DNA is TGTGCCAGCAGCTACGACCCCGATAATGAGCAGTTCTTC. This translates into CASSYDPDNEQFF.

The V and J genes are TRBV19 and TRBJ2-7; perhaps TRBD1 as D (5 bases). V lost 2 bases to trimming and J lost 6 bases, with 14 bases between them. Germline V gene sequence: CDR1 LNHDA, CDR2 SQIVND (reference sequence). The CDR3 sequence is 14 residues long. The CDR3 protein is CASSISQGWGEQYF. DNA for the CDR3: TGTGCCAGTAGTATATCGCAGGGTTGGGGCGAGCAGTACTTC.

For the CDR3, the DNA is TGTGCCAGCAGCTTACCGGGGACAGATACGCAGTATTTT. This sequence encodes CASSLPGTDTQYF. The V and J genes are TRBV13 and TRBJ2-3, with D perhaps matching TRBD2 (5 bases). CDR1 is PRHDT, CDR2 FYEKMQ, per germline (reference sequence). The V and J ends lost 2 bases and 3 bases respectively, with 6 bases between them. The CDR3 sequence is 13 residues long.

As to this clone: The same CDR3 also results from other DNA sequences found in this sample. This chain links TRBV28 with TRBJ2-1; 11 nucleotides line up with TRBD2. Germline lookup yields CDR1 MDHEN and CDR2 SYDVKM. This CDR3 is 15 amino acids long. V shed 5 bases, J shed 5 bases, and the junction held 5 bases outside the gene matches. The CDR3 region has the DNA TGTGCCAGCAGTCCCCGACTAGCGGGACACAATGAGCAGTTCTTC. Amino acid sequence: CASSPRLAGHNEQFF.

This chain joins TRBV7-9 and TRBJ1-5; no clear D gene. Germline CDR1 reads SEHNR; CDR2 reads FQNEAQ (reference sequence). V lost 3 bases, J lost 2 bases, and 11 bases lay in between. This CDR3 region has 15 residues. The CDR3 DNA is TGTGCCAGCAGCTTTTCCCGGGGTGGCAATCAGCCCCAGCATTTT. This encodes CASSFSRGGNQPQHF.

The CDR3 spells CASSSGRVITEAFF. CDR3 coding DNA: TGTGCCAGCAGCTCTGGCAGGGTAATCACTGAAGCTTTCTTT. The chain couples TRBV5-4 to TRBJ1-1; TRBD1 might be the D (5 bases). This CDR3 region has 14 residues. Trimming shortened V by 3 bases and J by 4 bases, and 13 bases separated the two germline ends. Germline values: CDR1 SGHNT, CDR2 YYREEE (reference sequence).

The rearrangement links TRBV4-1 to TRBJ2-5, with a tentative D call TRBD1 (5 bases). The V end was cut by 8 bases, the J end by 5 bases, with 18 bases between. Germline CDR1 reads MGHRA; CDR2 reads YSYEKL. The CDR3 runs 14 residues. CDR3 nucleotides: TGCGCCAGCCCGCAGGGTCAAGGGATGGAGACCCAGTACTTC. This translates into CASPQGQGMETQYF.

About this clone itself: Other nucleotide sequences from this sample produce the same CDR3. The chain recombines TRBV5-1 with TRBJ1-3, with TRBD1 as a possible D gene (5 bases). Germline-derived CDR1 and CDR2 are SGHRS and YFSETQ. Trimming left V 0 bases short and J 3 bases short, with 7 bases between. CDR3 length: 14 residues. The CDR3 loop is CASSLAGYGNTIYF. CDR3 sequence (DNA): TGCGCCAGCAGCTTGGCAGGGTATGGAAACACCATATATTTT.

The chain couples TRBV4-1 to TRBJ1-1; a possible D gene is TRBD1 (6 bases). Germline V gene sequence: CDR1 MGHRA, CDR2 YSYEKL. V lost 0 bases and J lost 1, with 15 bases in between. CDR3 size: 17 residues. The CDR3 nucleotides are TGCGCCAGCAGCCAAGATCGGGTGACAGGCGCGAACACTGAAGCTTTCTTT. This codes for CASSQDRVTGANTEAFF.

The V and J genes are TRBV6-1 and TRBJ2-7; D may be TRBD1 (5 bases). CDR3 length equals 11 residues. Trimming cost V 7 bases and J 6 bases, with 10 bases left between them. Germline CDR1 MNHNS, CDR2 SASEGT. The CDR3 here is CASTLGLEQYF. CDR3 bases: TGTGCCAGCACATTGGGGCTCGAGCAGTACTTC.